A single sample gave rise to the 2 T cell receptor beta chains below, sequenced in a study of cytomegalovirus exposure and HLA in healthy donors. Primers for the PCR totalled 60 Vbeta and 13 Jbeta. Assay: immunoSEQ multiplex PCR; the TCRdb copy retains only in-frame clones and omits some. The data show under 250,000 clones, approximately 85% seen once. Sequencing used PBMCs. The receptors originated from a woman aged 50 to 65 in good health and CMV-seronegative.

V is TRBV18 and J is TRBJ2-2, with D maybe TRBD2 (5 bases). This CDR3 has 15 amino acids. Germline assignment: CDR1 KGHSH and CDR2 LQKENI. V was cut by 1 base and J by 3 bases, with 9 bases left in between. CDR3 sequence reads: CASSPLGSDTGELFF. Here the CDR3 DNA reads TGTGCCAGCTCACCACTGGGGAGTGACACCGGGGAGCTGTTTTTT.

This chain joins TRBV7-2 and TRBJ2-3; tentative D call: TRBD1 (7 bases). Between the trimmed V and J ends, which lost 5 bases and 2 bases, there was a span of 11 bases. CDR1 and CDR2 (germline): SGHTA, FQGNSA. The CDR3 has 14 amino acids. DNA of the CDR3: TGTGCCAGCAGCCAGGAGGGGGCCACAGATACGCAGTATTTT. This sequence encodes CASSQEGATDTQYF.